This TCR beta chain was identified in a study of CD8+CD57+ T cells in acquired aplastic anemia. On the study more broadly: About 3 ug was the average amount of DNA from sorted CD4+ and CD8+ cells. There were 9.5 million to 13 million reads, on average, for CD4+ cells from healthy donors.

Genomic DNA was employed as the template in profiling TCR beta VDJ and CDR3. TCRdb ran MiXCR on the reads and lists one entry per CDR3 protein. The repertoire has roughly 63,000 distinct CDR3 sequences, almost 55% of them found once; the top ten carry 6.5% to 9.5%. The CDR3 runs to 19 residues. Germline V gives CDR1 LGHDT, CDR2 YNNKEL (reference sequence). Trimming removed 0 bases from V and 7 bases from J; junction bases left unmatched: 17. With respect to this clonotype: What it recognizes is unknown.

Study results and limitations: The study identified about 30 CD8+ CDR3 sequences shared by patients and controls.

This TCR came from a human donor in good health, serving as a control. The rearrangement links TRBV3-1 to TRBJ1-5, with 8 bases aligning to TRBD1. Sequenced: sorted CD4+, CD8+, or CD8+CD57+ T cells (not recorded which) from PBMCs. CDR3: CASSQESSGGQGLGQPQHF. The DNA for the CDR3 is TGTGCCAGCAGCCAAGAGAGTTCGGGCGGACAGGGTTTAGGGCAGCCCCAGCATTTT.